This is a list of T cell receptor beta chains from one sample in a study of siplizumab effects on memory and regulatory T cells. Using immunoSEQ multiplex PCR, the repertoire was profiled, and TCRdb retains in-frame clones only, with some absent. The sample includes over 85,000 clones, 80% to 95% of them seen just once. The specimen was CD4+ T cells sorted from blood. These TCRs come from a human donor in good health. CDR3s include the opening cysteine and the closing phenylalanine or tryptophan. Fields, in order: CDR3 DNA, CDR3 protein, clone size, V gene, D gene, J gene. D genes are given only for firm matches. Some rows have no size entry. The others give once, few or many, or a class for an expanded clone.

cdr3_nt: TGTGCCAGCAGCTTGTCCCTCCAAGAGACCCAGTACTTC; cdr3_aa: CASSLSLQETQYF; clone_size: -; v_call: TRBV5-5; d_call: -; j_call: TRBJ2-5
cdr3_nt: TGCGCCAGCAGTCTAAGACTAGCGGAACACTACGAGCAGTACTTC; cdr3_aa: CASSLRLAEHYEQYF; clone_size: -; v_call: TRBV23-1; d_call: TRBD2; j_call: TRBJ2-7
cdr3_nt: TGTGCCAGTAGTATCCCCCGGGGCACTACTAATGAAAAACTGTTTTTT; cdr3_aa: CASSIPRGTTNEKLFF; clone_size: -; v_call: TRBV19; d_call: -; j_call: TRBJ1-4
cdr3_nt: TGTGCCAGCAGCTTGCCAGGGGATCCACCCCTCCACTTT; cdr3_aa: CASSLPGDPPLHF; clone_size: -; v_call: TRBV5-6; d_call: -; j_call: TRBJ1-6
cdr3_nt: TGTACCAGCAGCCCTAGGTACAGGTCACCGCGGCATCATGGCTACACCTTC; cdr3_aa: CTSSPRYRSPRHHGYTF; clone_size: once; v_call: TRBV27; d_call: -; j_call: TRBJ1-2
cdr3_nt: TGCGCCAGCAGCGGAGGGGCACTTAGGACCGGGGAGCTGTTTTTT; cdr3_aa: CASSGGALRTGELFF; clone_size: -; v_call: TRBV4-1; d_call: -; j_call: TRBJ2-2
cdr3_nt: TGTGCCAGCAGCACTGGGACAGGTCCTATCCGCTACACCTTC; cdr3_aa: CASSTGTGPIRYTF; clone_size: -; v_call: TRBV14; d_call: TRBD1; j_call: TRBJ1-2
cdr3_nt: TGCGCCAGCTACGTCTCAAGCCAAGAGACCCAGTACTTC; cdr3_aa: CASYVSSQETQYF; clone_size: -; v_call: TRBV5-1; d_call: -; j_call: TRBJ2-5
cdr3_nt: TGTGCCAGCAGCTCCCCCCGATCGGGAGGGCCAGATACGCAGTATTTT; cdr3_aa: CASSSPRSGGPDTQYF; clone_size: -; v_call: TRBV5-6; d_call: TRBD2; j_call: TRBJ2-3
cdr3_nt: TGTGCCAGCAGCGACTTTAAGGATGGCTACACCTTC; cdr3_aa: CASSDFKDGYTF; clone_size: -; v_call: TRBV6-6; d_call: -; j_call: TRBJ1-2
cdr3_nt: TGCGCCAGCAGCTTCGCGACACTGGCAGATACGCAGTATTTT; cdr3_aa: CASSFATLADTQYF; clone_size: -; v_call: TRBV5-1; d_call: -; j_call: TRBJ2-3
cdr3_nt: TGTGCCAGCATCAAGACAGGGGCCGGGACGGAGCAGTTCTTC; cdr3_aa: CASIKTGAGTEQFF; clone_size: -; v_call: TRBV7-9; d_call: TRBD1; j_call: TRBJ2-1
cdr3_nt: TGTGCCAGCAGCCCCTCGGGGGGGGCGAGAGCTTTCTTT; cdr3_aa: CASSPSGGARAFF; clone_size: -; v_call: TRBV7-3; d_call: -; j_call: TRBJ1-1
cdr3_nt: TGCGCCAGCAGCCCTATACCAGCCCTAGAGACCCAGTACTTC; cdr3_aa: CASSPIPALETQYF; clone_size: -; v_call: TRBV5-1; d_call: -; j_call: TRBJ2-5
cdr3_nt: TGTGCCAGCGCTTCGCCCCCCCGGGATACGCAGTATTTT; cdr3_aa: CASASPPRDTQYF; clone_size: -; v_call: TRBV19; d_call: -; j_call: TRBJ2-3
cdr3_nt: TGCGCCAGCAGCTTGGATGGACAGGGCTGGGAGACCCAGTACTTC; cdr3_aa: CASSLDGQGWETQYF; clone_size: once; v_call: TRBV5-1; d_call: TRBD1; j_call: TRBJ2-5
cdr3_nt: TGCAGCGTTGGTGCAGAGTACTATGGCTACACCTTC; cdr3_aa: CSVGAEYYGYTF; clone_size: -; v_call: TRBV29-1; d_call: -; j_call: TRBJ1-2
cdr3_nt: TGTGCCAGCTCACCATTGGGGGCGGTGGCTGAAGCTTTCTTT; cdr3_aa: CASSPLGAVAEAFF; clone_size: -; v_call: TRBV18; d_call: -; j_call: TRBJ1-1
cdr3_nt: TGCGCCAGCAGCTTAGCCCAGGGAGGGGGGGTGATCTACAATGAGCAGTTCTTC; cdr3_aa: CASSLAQGGGVIYNEQFF; clone_size: -; v_call: TRBV5-1; d_call: -; j_call: TRBJ2-1
cdr3_nt: TGTGCCAGCAGTCCAATGGCACAGGGGAGTCAGCCCCAGCATTTT; cdr3_aa: CASSPMAQGSQPQHF; clone_size: -; v_call: TRBV27; d_call: TRBD1; j_call: TRBJ1-5
cdr3_nt: TGTGCCAGCAGCTTAATGGGCGGCTCTGTCGAGCAGTACTTC; cdr3_aa: CASSLMGGSVEQYF; clone_size: -; v_call: TRBV7-9; d_call: -; j_call: TRBJ2-7
cdr3_nt: TGTGCCAGCAGCCCGCGGACGAGAACTACGGGTAATGAGCAGTTCTTC; cdr3_aa: CASSPRTRTTGNEQFF; clone_size: -; v_call: TRBV11-3; d_call: -; j_call: TRBJ2-1
cdr3_nt: TGCGCCAGCAGCTTGGAGGCAGGCTTCGTCCAAGAGATCCAGTACTTC; cdr3_aa: CASSLEAGFVQEIQYF; clone_size: -; v_call: TRBV5-1; d_call: -; j_call: TRBJ2-5